This TCR beta chain emerged from a study of T cell changes during pregnancy in multiple sclerosis. The method was immunoSEQ multiplex PCR; TCRdb's version includes in-frame clones alone and lacks a portion of them. The sample has tens of thousands of clones, about 85% seen once. The source is a female donor with multiple sclerosis, enrolled in a pregnancy study. The specimen was CD4+ T cells from peripheral blood mononuclear cells, collected in the third trimester of pregnancy.

The CDR3 DNA reads TGCGCCAGCTCTACTTTGTCGACTAGCGGGAACTACGAGCAGTACTTC. It is translated as CASSTLSTSGNYEQYF. The J gene is TRBJ2-7, the V gene TRBV5-1; 11 bases map to TRBD2. The CDR3 is made up of 16 amino acids. Germline CDR1 is SGHRS and CDR2 is YFSETQ. J was trimmed by 3 bases and V by 7 bases; bases with no gene match: 12.